This TCR beta chain comes out of a study of neurological immune-mediated disorders. The study, taken as a whole, reports: The absence of any CDR3 amino acid sequence shared by expanded clones across subjects suggests that repertoires were private in all groups. The greatest TCR clonal expansion occurred in HTLV-1-associated myelopathy and the least in multiple sclerosis, which fell below healthy controls.

This clonotype was seen at least ten times. Its matching antigen is unknown. There are 15 residues in the CDR3. Trimming took off 6 bases at V and 2 bases at J, with 14 bases between the two ends. Germline assignment: CDR1 LGHNA and CDR2 YSLEER. 5'RACE generated cDNA with 10-nucleotide random UMIs. From 15-18 subjects, every sequencing run obtained over 190 million TCR-beta sequences. TCRdb re-analysed the 5' RACE reads in MiXCR, keeping a single row per CDR3 protein. Among over 25,000 distinct CDR3 sequences, over 10% were seen once, and the ten largest hold about 5.6%. V usage is TRBV4-3 and J usage is TRBJ1-3, with D possibly TRBD1 on 5 matching bases. Source material: PBMCs. This TCR came from a woman between 55 and 75 years old in good health. The CDR3 DNA sequence: TGCGCCAGCAGTCACGGGACCGGGACTGGAAACACCATATATTTT. The encoded protein is CASSHGTGTGNTIYF.